These 22 T cell receptor beta chains were sequenced from one sample in a study of cytomegalovirus exposure and HLA in healthy donors. Repertoires were generated with immunoSEQ multiplex PCR, while TCRdb's copy carries only in-frame clones and drops some. Seen here are 40,000 to 55,000 clones, approximately 88% observed once, and the top ten hold 6.7%. Sequenced material: PBMCs. The receptor set was obtained from a woman aged 25 to 39 in good health and CMV-seronegative.

The V call is TRBV7-6, the J call TRBJ1-2; no firm D call. V was trimmed by 3 bases and J by 8 bases, leaving 13 bases between them. Germline V gene lookup returns CDR1 SGHVS and CDR2 FNYEAQ. CDR3 length: 13 residues. The CDR3 region has the DNA TGTGCCAGCAGCTTCTCCGAGGGAAGAGGCTACACCTTC. It translates to CASSFSEGRGYTF.

The chain combines TRBV27 with TRBJ1-5, with 10 bases lining up with TRBD1. V gave up 8 bases and J gave up 3 bases; unmatched junction bases: 7. The CDR3 spans 15 residues. Germline loops: CDR1 MNHEY, CDR2 SMNVEV (reference sequence). CDR3 nucleotide sequence: TGTGCCAGCGGTAGGACAGGGGGTTACAATCAGCCCCAGCATTTT. It specifies CASGRTGGYNQPQHF.

The chain links TRBV11-2 to TRBJ2-2; TRBD1 matches 7 bases. Unmatched junction bases numbered 3, after V lost 0 bases and J lost 5 bases. The CDR3 contains 15 residues. Germline V gives CDR1 SGHAT, CDR2 FQNNGV. The CDR3 loop reads CASSLDNRGTGELFF. DNA of the CDR3: TGTGCCAGCAGCTTAGATAACAGGGGAACCGGGGAGCTGTTTTTT.

The chain employs TRBV11-2 and TRBJ2-7; D remains ambiguous. In germline, CDR1 is SGHAT, CDR2 FQNNGV. The CDR3 is 11 residues long. Trimming removed 2 bases from V and 5 bases from J, with 4 bases in between. The CDR3, as DNA: TGTGCCAGCAGCTTAATCGACGAGCAGTACTTC. The encoded protein is CASSLIDEQYF.

This clone was detected a few times. V and J are TRBV18 and TRBJ2-3; 8 positions match TRBD1. CDR1 is KGHSH and CDR2 is LQKENI in the germline V gene. This CDR3 has 14 residues. V trimming: 6 bases; J trimming: 3 bases; junction bases outside the gene matches: 5. CDR3 sequence reads: CASSRQGRTDTQYF. In DNA, the CDR3 is TGTGCCAGCTCCCGACAGGGGAGGACAGATACGCAGTATTTT.

This clone was seen only a few times. The rearrangement uses TRBV7-2 and TRBJ2-5; D might be TRBD2 (6 bases). Looked up from germline, CDR1 is SGHTA and CDR2 is FQGNSA. V lost 6 bases to trimming and J lost 3 bases, with 11 bases between them. This CDR3 spans 13 amino acids. The CDR3 sequence is CASRRLEKETQYF. CDR3 bases: TGTGCCAGCAGAAGACTAGAGAAAGAGACCCAGTACTTC.

By proportion, this clone is medium-sized. This chain connects TRBV9 to TRBJ2-1; TRBD2 agrees at 9 bases. Trimming removed 3 bases from V and 4 bases from J; junction bases left unmatched: 8. The germline V gene encodes CDR1 SGDLS and CDR2 YYNGEE. This CDR3 contains 16 residues. The CDR3 DNA reads TGTGCCAGCAGCGGACCGGGACTAGCTGATTACAATGAGCAGTTCTTC. Its protein product is CASSGPGLADYNEQFF.

The chain couples TRBV28 to TRBJ2-7, with TRBD1 identical over 7 bases. CDR3 size: 13 residues. J gave up 3 bases and V 6 bases, and 5 bases lay outside the gene matches. Per germline, CDR1 MDHEN and CDR2 SYDVKM. The DNA of the CDR3 is TGTGCCAGCAGCTGGGACAGATACTACGAGCAGTACTTC. It specifies CASSWDRYYEQYF. The complete variable domain, with remaining parts taken from reference TRBV28 and TRBJ2-7, reads DVKVTQSSRYLVKRTGEKVFLECVQDMDHENMFWYRQDPGLGLRLIYFSYDVKMKEKGDIPEGYSVSREKKERFSLILESASTNQTSMYLCASSWDRYYEQYFGPGTRLTVT.

The gene calls are TRBV15 and TRBJ2-5; TRBD2 aligns across 13 bases. CDR1 is LNHNV, CDR2 YYDKDF, per germline (reference sequence). With 1 base clipped from V and 5 bases from J, the junction kept 4 bases outside the gene matches. This CDR3 region has 16 residues. The CDR3 DNA reads as TGTGCCACCAGCAGAGTTGGACTAGCGGGAGCCGAGACCCAGTACTTC. Translated, it gives CATSRVGLAGAETQYF.

The chain joins TRBV18 to TRBJ2-7; tentatively, D is TRBD2 (5 bases). Trimming removed 2 bases from V and 2 bases from J, with 10 bases in between. Germline V lookup: CDR1 KGHSH, CDR2 LQKENI. The CDR3 extends over 14 amino acids. The CDR3 DNA is TGTGCCAGCTCACCAGCGGGCGGAACCTACGAGCAGTACTTC. Translating gives CASSPAGGTYEQYF.

The chain uses TRBV28 and TRBJ2-1; a possible D gene is TRBD1 (6 bases). The V end was cut by 6 bases, the J end by 4 bases, with 13 bases between. Germline CDR1 and CDR2: MDHEN and SYDVKM. The CDR3 totals 14 residues. The CDR3, as DNA: TGTGCCAGCAGCATGCCAGGGGAATACAATGAGCAGTTCTTC. This translates into CASSMPGEYNEQFF.

The J gene is TRBJ2-7, the V gene TRBV11-2; 7 positions agree with TRBD2. The germline CDR1 and CDR2 sequences are SGHAT and FQNNGV. The CDR3 has 14 amino acids. The V segment lost 3 bases and the J segment 2 bases; nucleotides outside the gene matches: 4. The CDR3 reads CASSFTGGPYEQYF. The CDR3 bases are TGTGCCAGCAGCTTCACGGGGGGACCCTACGAGCAGTACTTC.

V gene TRBV27 combines with J gene TRBJ2-7; 7 nucleotides line up with TRBD1. The V gene's germline CDR1 is MNHEY and CDR2 SMNVEV (reference sequence). CDR3 length: 17 residues. The trim removed 6 bases at V and 2 bases at J, leaving 16 bases unmatched. The CDR3 coding sequence is TGTGCCAGCAGCCTCGAACAGGGGCTGTACCCGCCCTACGAGCAGTACTTC. As protein: CASSLEQGLYPPYEQYF.

In its sample, this clone was seen a few times. The rearrangement joins TRBV9 to TRBJ1-2; D remains ambiguous. Trimming shortened V by 3 bases and J by 0 bases, and 9 bases separated the two germline ends. The germline gives CDR1 SGDLS, CDR2 YYNGEE. CDR3 length: 14 residues. CDR3 residues: CASSEELANYGYTF. In DNA form, the CDR3 reads TGTGCCAGCAGCGAAGAGCTAGCTAACTATGGCTACACCTTC.

This chain uses TRBV6-1 with TRBJ2-1, with a tentative D call TRBD1 (7 bases). The CDR3 spans 15 residues. Trimming left V 5 bases short and J 8 bases short, with 19 bases between. Germline loops: CDR1 MNHNS, CDR2 SASEGT. The CDR3 sequence: CASSLSGGTVYEQFF. CDR3 nucleotide sequence: TGTGCCAGCAGTCTATCCGGCGGGACAGTATATGAGCAGTTCTTC.

The chain uses TRBV9 and TRBJ2-3; D is perhaps TRBD1 (5 bases). This CDR3 comprises 14 residues. Trimming shortened V by 0 bases and J by 2 bases, and 7 bases separated the two germline ends. CDR1 SGDLS and CDR2 YYNGEE come from the germline V gene. The CDR3 loop reads CASSVVGVTDTQYF. Here the CDR3 DNA reads TGTGCCAGCAGCGTAGTAGGGGTCACAGATACGCAGTATTTT.

V and J are TRBV18 and TRBJ1-5, with D unclear. CDR1 KGHSH and CDR2 LQKENI come from the germline V gene. V lost 2 bases, J lost 6 bases, and 11 bases lay in between. CDR3 length: 14 residues. This chain's CDR3 is CASSPRETGQPQHF. DNA for the CDR3: TGTGCCAGCTCACCAAGGGAGACGGGTCAGCCCCAGCATTTT. Drawing the rest from reference TRBV18 and TRBJ1-5, the complete variable domain is NAGVMQNPRHLVRRRGQEARLRCSPMKGHSHVYWYRQLPEEGLKFMVYLQKENIIDESGMPKERFSAEFPKEGPSILRIQQVVRGDSAAYFCASSPRETGQPQHFGDGTRLSIL.

This clone came up once. The chain employs TRBV10-3 and TRBJ1-1; D perhaps matches TRBD1 (6 bases). The CDR3 contains 16 residues. The germline V and J ends were trimmed by 0 bases and 1 base, with 12 bases remaining between them. Germline-derived CDR1 and CDR2 are ENHRY and SYGVKD. This CDR3 reads CAISESPRGANTEAFF. The CDR3 DNA follows: TGTGCCATCAGTGAGTCGCCCCGGGGGGCGAACACTGAAGCTTTCTTT.

The gene calls are TRBV30 and TRBJ1-1; D uncertain. This CDR3 has 11 amino acids. From germline, CDR1 is GTSNPN and CDR2 SVGIG (reference sequence). Trimming shortened V by 4 bases and J by 9 bases, and 12 bases separated the two germline ends. The CDR3 coding sequence is TGTGCCTGGAACCCTAGAGGTCAAGCTTTCTTT. It codes for CAWNPRGQAFF.

V gene TRBV27 combines with J gene TRBJ2-1; TRBD2 aligns across 9 bases. This CDR3 comprises 16 residues. CDR1 is MNHEY, CDR2 SMNVEV, per germline (reference sequence). Trimming took 4 bases from V and 5 from J; bases not matched to a gene: 9. CDR3 DNA: TGTGCCAGCAGTTACGGGCCTAGCGGGACCGACAATGAGCAGTTCTTC. It codes for CASSYGPSGTDNEQFF.

This clone was seen a handful of times. V gene TRBV5-1 combines with J gene TRBJ2-7; 8 bases are shared with TRBD1. The V gene's germline CDR1 is SGHRS and CDR2 YFSETQ. V shed 4 bases and J 3 bases; nucleotides not matched to a gene: 6. The CDR3 totals 14 residues. In DNA, the CDR3 is TGCGCCAGCAGCCCGGACAGGGAGTACTACGAGCAGTACTTC. Encoded protein: CASSPDREYYEQYF.

The rearrangement links TRBV28 to TRBJ1-5; a possible D gene is TRBD1 (6 bases). Trimming shortened V by 2 bases and J by 4 bases, and 9 bases separated the two germline ends. This CDR3 is 14 amino acids long. Per the germline V gene, CDR1 is MDHEN and CDR2 is SYDVKM. DNA of the CDR3: TGTGCCAGCAGTTTACAAGGGGGTAATCAGCCCCAGCATTTT. This codes for CASSLQGGNQPQHF.